These 29 T cell receptor beta chains came from one sample sequenced in a study of OX40 agonist ivuxolimab in advanced cancers. Assay used: immunoSEQ multiplex PCR; TCRdb lists only in-frame clones, some missing. Of some 90,000 clones in the sample, 92% were seen once. The sequences come from CD4+ or CD8+ T cells sorted from blood, collected in a trial of the OX40 agonist ivuxolimab. The receptor source for this set is an adult with an advanced solid tumor such as melanoma, head and neck, liver or kidney cancer.

Concerning this clone: One end of the junction fails to match germline, which may point to a read error. The chain recombines TRBV7-6 with TRBJ1-2; TRBD1 might be the D (6 bases). Germline V gives CDR1 SGHVS, CDR2 FNYEAQ. This CDR3 region has 12 residues. DNA of the CDR3: TGTGCCATCGGATCTACAGGGCTTGGCCACACCTTC. Translated: CAIGSTGLGHTF.

V gene TRBV27 combines with J gene TRBJ1-5; the D is unclear. V lost 5 bases and J 2 bases, leaving 13 bases between the germline ends. CDR1 and CDR2 (germline): MNHEY, SMNVEV (reference sequence). The CDR3 runs to 15 residues. CDR3 in DNA: TGTGCCAGCAGTGGGTCCCCAAGGGGCAATCAGCCCCAGCATTTT. It encodes CASSGSPRGNQPQHF.

This chain links TRBV29-1 with TRBJ2-1, with a weak D call TRBD1 (6 bases). The length of the CDR3 is 12 residues. Per the germline V gene, CDR1 is SQVTM and CDR2 is ANQGSEA. V gave up 6 bases and J gave up 9 bases, with 15 bases separating them. The CDR3 region is CSVPGATGEQFF. For the CDR3, the DNA is TGCAGCGTCCCAGGGGCGACCGGTGAGCAGTTCTTC.

This sequence joins TRBV11-3 and TRBJ2-7; tentatively, D is TRBD1 (5 bases). There are 13 residues in the CDR3. Germline loops: CDR1 SGHNT, CDR2 YENEEA. V was cut by 8 bases and J by 3 bases, with 14 bases left in between. In nucleotides, the CDR3 is TGTGCCAGCGTAGGGGCCCGCCGCTACGAGCAGTACTTC. Its protein product is CASVGARRYEQYF.

The chain combines TRBV4-1 with TRBJ2-3; 10 bases align to TRBD2. Losses at the gene ends were 0 bases for V and 7 bases for J; bases not matched to a gene: 4. The CDR3 covers 15 residues. Germline values: CDR1 MGHRA, CDR2 YSYEKL. CDR3: CASSQDRTSGYTQYF. Here the CDR3 DNA reads TGCGCCAGCAGCCAAGATCGGACTAGCGGCTATACGCAGTATTTT.

As regards this clone: Other DNA sequences in the same sample also yield this CDR3. The V call is TRBV27, the J call TRBJ2-3; unclear D gene. Germline V gives CDR1 MNHEY, CDR2 SMNVEV (reference sequence). CDR3 length: 11 residues. The V and J ends lost 2 bases and 6 bases respectively, with 3 bases between them. The CDR3 DNA is TGTGCCAGCAGTTTAGCGGATACGCAGTATTTT. Translated, it gives CASSLADTQYF.

The rearrangement uses TRBV9 and TRBJ1-2, with a weak D call TRBD1 (5 bases). Germline V gives CDR1 SGDLS, CDR2 YYNGEE. The CDR3 contains 15 residues. V lost 7 bases and J lost 4, with 20 bases in between. CDR3 amino acids: CASGGPTASVYGYTF. CDR3 sequence (DNA): TGTGCCAGCGGGGGTCCCACGGCATCTGTCTATGGCTACACCTTC.

This chain links TRBV4-1 with TRBJ1-2; 7 positions agree with TRBD1. V was clipped by 0 bases and J by 5 bases; unmatched bases: 6. This CDR3 has 15 residues. Germline CDR1 and CDR2: MGHRA and YSYEKL. The CDR3 DNA reads as TGCGCCAGCAGCCAAGAGACAGGGCGCTTATATGGCTACACCTTC. Encoded protein: CASSQETGRLYGYTF.

The chain links TRBV4-1 to TRBJ2-1; D is unresolved. Trimming cost V 1 base and J 8 bases, with 15 bases left between them. The CDR3 has 15 residues. Germline V lookup: CDR1 MGHRA, CDR2 YSYEKL. The CDR3 DNA is TGCGCCAGCAGCCAAGCGGCGGCGGATCCGTATGAGCAGTTCTTC. As protein: CASSQAAADPYEQFF.

This clone was picked up one time. The rearrangement links TRBV21-1 to TRBJ2-1; the table gives TRBD2 as D, unverified against the DNA. TRBV21-1 is labeled a pseudogene. The CDR3 spans 17 residues. The CDR3 DNA is TGTGCCAGCAGCAAAGCTAAGTTCCGGGTAGCATACAATGAGCAGTTCTTC. It is translated as CASSKAKFRVAYNEQFF.

The J gene is TRBJ2-3, the V gene TRBV19; 9 bases align to TRBD1. The V and J ends lost 0 bases and 2 bases, in that order; junction bases with no gene match: 9. Germline V gene sequence: CDR1 LNHDA, CDR2 SQIVND (reference sequence). The CDR3 sequence is 18 residues long. CDR3 region: CASSIDRLGQGFTDTQYF. CDR3 coding DNA: TGTGCCAGTAGTATAGATCGGCTTGGACAGGGGTTCACAGATACGCAGTATTTT.

J is TRBJ2-7 and V is TRBV5-4; 9 bases match TRBD2. CDR1 SGHNT and CDR2 YYREEE come from the germline V gene (reference sequence). The CDR3 runs 15 residues. V was clipped by 0 bases and J by 3 bases; unmatched bases: 4. The CDR3 loop reads CASSLESGGYYEQYF. The CDR3 DNA reads TGTGCCAGCAGCTTGGAAAGCGGGGGGTACTACGAGCAGTACTTC.

The chain uses TRBV4-3 and TRBJ1-5; unclear D gene. V lost 0 bases, J lost 6 bases, and 21 bases lay in between. The CDR3 runs to 18 residues. Germline V CDR1 and CDR2: LGHNA, YSLEER. As DNA, the CDR3 is TGCGCCAGCAGCCAAGAAATGGCAGTTGGGCAAGCAAGTCAGCCCCAGCATTTT. Amino acids: CASSQEMAVGQASQPQHF.

V is TRBV15 and J is TRBJ2-7; 7 nucleotides agree with TRBD2. The germline V gene has CDR1 LNHNV and CDR2 YYDKDF (reference sequence). J gave up 3 bases and V 8 bases, and 1 base lay outside the gene matches. CDR3 length equals 11 residues. CDR3 nucleotide sequence: TGTGCCACCGGACTAGGCTACGAGCAGTACTTC. Translated: CATGLGYEQYF.

The rearrangement joins TRBV9 to TRBJ2-3, with a possible D match to TRBD1 (6 bases). CDR3 length: 18 amino acids. Germline values: CDR1 SGDLS, CDR2 YYNGEE. The V and J ends lost 4 bases and 2 bases respectively, with 23 bases between them. The CDR3 bases are TGTGCCAGCAGCCCAGAATCAGGGGTTATTCCCCCCACAGATACGCAGTATTTT. It is translated as CASSPESGVIPPTDTQYF.

The chain carries TRBV4-1 and TRBJ1-5; a weak D match, TRBD1 (6 bases). This CDR3 spans 16 amino acids. The germline gives CDR1 MGHRA, CDR2 YSYEKL. V lost 0 bases to trimming and J lost 5 bases, with 14 bases between them. The CDR3 is CASSQEEDSWDQPQHF. In DNA form, the CDR3 reads TGCGCCAGCAGCCAAGAAGAGGACAGTTGGGATCAGCCCCAGCATTTT.

The chain's CDR3 is CAWIAENTEAFF. CDR3 sequence (DNA): TGTGCCTGGATAGCTGAGAACACTGAAGCTTTCTTT. V usage is TRBV30 and J usage is TRBJ1-1; D call uncertain. Germline-derived CDR1 and CDR2 are GTSNPN and SVGIG (reference sequence). V was pared by 4 bases and J by 1 base, with 7 bases between. CDR3 length: 12 residues.

The chain links TRBV9 to TRBJ2-3; D is unclear. The CDR3 contains 15 residues. V lost 4 bases and J 1 base, leaving 13 bases between the germline ends. Germline V gene data show CDR1 as SGDLS and CDR2 as YYNGEE. The CDR3 bases are TGTGCCAGCAGCCCTTTGACCGGTGGCACAGATACGCAGTATTTT. This sequence encodes CASSPLTGGTDTQYF.

The CDR3 sequence is CAWSVFNRGQETQYF. CDR3 bases: TGTGCCTGGAGTGTCTTCAACAGGGGGCAAGAGACCCAGTACTTC. This rearrangement joins TRBV30 to TRBJ2-5; 8 nucleotides line up with TRBD1. CDR1 and CDR2 (germline): GTSNPN, SVGIG (reference sequence). This CDR3 region has 15 residues. V lost 0 bases and J lost 2; bases outside the gene matches: 5.

V gene TRBV27 combines with J gene TRBJ1-2; D unresolved. The CDR3 extends over 13 amino acids. The V gene's germline CDR1 is MNHEY and CDR2 SMNVEV (reference sequence). V gave up 2 bases and J gave up 8 bases, with 12 bases separating them. This CDR3 is CASSLGSNSGYTF. CDR3 nucleotides: TGTGCCAGCAGTTTAGGAAGTAACAGCGGCTACACCTTC.

V and J are TRBV9 and TRBJ1-3; no clear D. CDR3 length: 14 amino acids. The germline gives CDR1 SGDLS, CDR2 YYNGEE. Trimming left V 3 bases short and J 4 bases short, with 11 bases between. DNA of the CDR3: TGTGCCAGCAGCGCCAAGAGTACCGGAAACACCATATATTTT. Amino acids: CASSAKSTGNTIYF.

The chain combines TRBV4-1 with TRBJ2-7; unclear D gene. The CDR3 is made up of 13 amino acids. The V end was cut by 4 bases, the J end by 6 bases, with 13 bases between. CDR1 and CDR2 (germline): MGHRA, YSYEKL. The CDR3: CASSPSLVSEQYF. The CDR3 DNA reads as TGCGCCAGCAGCCCGTCGTTAGTCTCCGAGCAGTACTTC.

V and J are TRBV6-5 and TRBJ2-5; 7 bases fit TRBD2. The CDR3 is 15 amino acids. The germline CDR1 and CDR2 sequences are MNHEY and SVGAGI. J lost 4 bases, V lost 6 bases, and 11 bases had no gene match. In DNA form, the CDR3 reads TGTGCCAGCAGCCCCTTGCTTGGGGGGGGAGAGACCCAGTACTTC. Its translation is CASSPLLGGGETQYF.

The chain recombines TRBV19 with TRBJ2-1; the D gene is possibly TRBD2 (7 bases). V was cut by 2 bases and J by 8 bases, with 13 bases left in between. This CDR3 region has 14 residues. The germline CDR1 and CDR2 sequences are LNHDA and SQIVND (reference sequence). CDR3 sequence reads: CASSIRGAVYEQFF. In DNA form, the CDR3 reads TGTGCCAGTAGTATACGGGGGGCGGTATATGAGCAGTTCTTC.

The rearrangement links TRBV12-5 to TRBJ2-7; TRBD1 matches 9 bases. The CDR3 spans 17 residues. V was pared by 1 base and J by 5 bases, with 12 bases of the junction left unmatched. Germline V gene lookup returns CDR1 LGHNT and CDR2 FRNRAP. CDR3 sequence (DNA): TGTGCTAGTGGTTTGGACATCGAACCGGACAGGGGCCACGAGCAGTACTTC. Protein sequence: CASGLDIEPDRGHEQYF.

The chain is built from TRBV4-3 and TRBJ2-2; no definite D call. This CDR3 has 14 amino acids. In germline, CDR1 is LGHNA, CDR2 YSLEER. V was cut by 3 bases and J by 4 bases, with 9 bases left in between. The CDR3 region is CASSHTGPTGELFF. As DNA, the CDR3 is TGCGCCAGCAGCCACACCGGACCCACCGGGGAGCTGTTTTTT.

The chain employs TRBV9 and TRBJ2-1; the D is unclear. Germline V gene sequence: CDR1 SGDLS, CDR2 YYNGEE. Trimming removed 3 bases from V and 8 bases from J, with 9 bases in between. CDR3 length: 12 amino acids. The CDR3 reads CASSAASHEQFF. CDR3 sequence (DNA): TGTGCCAGCAGCGCCGCCAGCCATGAGCAGTTCTTC.

This clone was observed once. The gene calls are TRBV27 and TRBJ2-7; perhaps D is TRBD1 or TRBD2 (5 bases each). Looked up from germline, CDR1 is MNHEY and CDR2 is SMNVEV (reference sequence). The CDR3 has 13 residues. V lost 5 bases and J 4 bases, leaving 12 bases between the germline ends. In nucleotides, the CDR3 is TGTGCCAGCAGTCCCGGGACCGGTTACGAGCAGTACTTC. It codes for CASSPGTGYEQYF.

This chain connects TRBV29-1 to TRBJ2-1; D remains ambiguous. Germline V gene data show CDR1 as SQVTM and CDR2 as ANQGSEA. This CDR3 is built from 15 residues. Between the trimmed V and J ends, which lost 1 base and 2 bases, there was a span of 12 bases. CDR3 nucleotides: TGCAGCGTTGAAGCGCGTCTATACCCCTACAATGAGCAGTTCTTC. Residues: CSVEARLYPYNEQFF.